The 29 T cell receptor beta chains presented below share a single source sample, sequenced in a study of T cell repertoires in cytomegalovirus infection. One entry per CDR3 protein results from TCRdb running MiXCR on the reads. The sample includes 560,000 or so distinct CDR3 sequences, more than 15% of them seen just once. Input material: CD8+ T cells from PBMCs. The receptors here all came from a human donor in good health (CMV status not recorded). Some clones in this sample may be carry-over from other donors' samples.

There are a few counts of this clonotype. The chain combines TRBV11-2 with TRBJ2-7; maybe TRBD2 (6 bases). CDR3 length: 14 amino acids. Trimming took 2 bases from V and 2 from J, leaving 10 bases between them. Germline-derived CDR1 and CDR2 are SGHAT and FQNNGV. For the CDR3, the DNA is TGTGCCAGCAGCTTATCCCCTAGCGCCTACGAGCAGTACTTC. Protein sequence: CASSLSPSAYEQYF.

This clonotype was seen ten or more times. This chain joins TRBV4-1 and TRBJ2-5, with TRBD2 as a possible D gene (7 bases). This CDR3 contains 15 residues. Germline assignment: CDR1 MGHRA and CDR2 YSYEKL. The V end lost 2 bases, the J end lost 7 bases, and 17 bases lay between the germline ends. This CDR3 is CASSQFAGAGGTQYF. CDR3 coding DNA: TGCGCCAGCAGCCAATTTGCGGGGGCCGGCGGGACCCAGTACTTC.

This clonotype appeared a few times. The chain links TRBV27 to TRBJ2-7; TRBD1 might be the D (5 bases). There are 15 residues in the CDR3. Trimming took off 0 bases at V and 0 bases at J, with 9 bases between the two ends. Germline loops: CDR1 MNHEY, CDR2 SMNVEV (reference sequence). CDR3 bases: TGTGCCAGCAGTTTATCGTCTGACAGCTCCTACGAGCAGTACTTC. Its protein is CASSLSSDSSYEQYF.

This clonotype showed up many times. J is TRBJ2-3 and V is TRBV5-6; maybe TRBD2 (6 bases). The CDR3 runs to 15 residues. V gave up 6 bases and J gave up 0 bases, with 14 bases separating them. Germline-derived CDR1 and CDR2 are SGHDT and YYEEEE. The CDR3 is CASTLWGVSTDTQYF. The CDR3 bases are TGTGCCAGCACCCTTTGGGGGGTTAGCACAGATACGCAGTATTTT.

The gene calls are TRBV11-2 and TRBJ2-3; 11 bases line up with TRBD2. CDR3 length: 15 amino acids. V trimming: 5 bases; J trimming: 1 base; junction bases outside the gene matches: 2. Germline assignment: CDR1 SGHAT and CDR2 FQNNGV. CDR3 DNA sequence: TGTGCCAGCAGCATGGGACTAGCGGGCACAGATACGCAGTATTTT. It encodes CASSMGLAGTDTQYF.

There are a few counts of this clonotype. The chain recombines TRBV6-2 or TRBV6-3 with TRBJ2-1, with D unresolved. This CDR3 comprises 13 residues. Germline V CDR1 and CDR2: MNHEY, SVGEGT. Trimming pared 5 bases from V and 10 bases from J, leaving 15 bases between. The CDR3 here is CASSETLEREQFF. CDR3 coding DNA: TGTGCCAGCAGTGAAACCCTGGAAAGGGAGCAGTTCTTC.

This chain uses TRBV6-1 with TRBJ2-4; no clear D. Germline values: CDR1 MNHNS, CDR2 SASEGT. V shed 3 bases and J shed 0 bases, with 6 bases lying between them. The CDR3 consists of 14 residues. Written as DNA, the CDR3 is TGTGCCAGCAGTGAGAATTTAGCCAAAAACATTCAGTACTTC. It translates to CASSENLAKNIQYF.

This clonotype was recorded a few times. The chain carries TRBV5-1 and TRBJ2-3; perhaps TRBD2 as D (5 bases). CDR1 is SGHRS and CDR2 is YFSETQ in the germline V gene. CDR3 length: 15 residues. Trimming left V 4 bases short and J 3 bases short, with 15 bases between. The CDR3 region is CASSGGGEETDTQYF. The CDR3 DNA is TGCGCCAGCAGCGGAGGCGGAGAGGAAACAGATACGCAGTATTTT.

This clonotype was picked up many times. The chain joins TRBV28 to TRBJ2-5, with D unclear. V was pared by 3 bases and J by 0 bases, with 17 bases between. Germline V CDR1 and CDR2: MDHEN, SYDVKM. CDR3 length equals 17 residues. This CDR3 reads CASSFQGTTLYQETQYF. Here the CDR3 DNA reads TGTGCCAGCAGTTTCCAAGGCACAACCCTGTACCAAGAGACCCAGTACTTC.

This clonotype was seen at least ten times. As DNA, the CDR3 is TGTGCCATCAGTGAGAGGACAGGGGGCCGGTCTGAGGGCTACACCTTC. Residues: CAISERTGGRSEGYTF. The rearrangement links TRBV10-3 to TRBJ1-2, with 11 nucleotides matching TRBD1. CDR3 length: 16 amino acids. The germline gives CDR1 ENHRY, CDR2 SYGVKD. The junction had 10 bases not matched to a gene; V was cut back by 2 bases and J by 8 bases.

This clonotype was observed a handful of times. The V call is TRBV5-1, the J call TRBJ2-1; 7 positions agree with TRBD1. Trimming cost V 3 bases and J 6 bases; bases outside gene matches: 3. This CDR3 has 13 amino acids. Looked up from germline, CDR1 is SGHRS and CDR2 is YFSETQ. CDR3 bases: TGCGCCAGCAGCTCGGACAGGCCCAATGAGCAGTTCTTC. It encodes CASSSDRPNEQFF. The full variable domain, in which reference TRBV5-1 and TRBJ2-1 provide the parts outside the CDR3, is KAGVTQTPRYLIKTRGQQVTLSCSPISGHRSVSWYQQTPGQGLQFLFEYFSETQRNKGNFPGRFSGRQFSNSRSEMNVSTLELGDSALYLCASSSDRPNEQFFGPGTRLTVL.

This clonotype was observed a few times. The rearrangement joins TRBV24-1 to TRBJ2-1; 11 nucleotides align to TRBD1. Trimming at V came to 1 base and at J to 2 bases, leaving 6 bases not matched to a gene. CDR1 and CDR2 from the germline V gene are KGHDR and SFDVKD. The CDR3 is made up of 18 amino acids. The CDR3 is CATSDLSPGQGAYNEQFF. CDR3 in DNA: TGTGCCACCAGTGATTTATCCCCGGGACAGGGGGCCTACAATGAGCAGTTCTTC.

This clonotype was counted only a few times. This chain links TRBV12-3 or TRBV12-4 with TRBJ2-7; D is unresolved. Trimming pared 3 bases from V and 6 bases from J, leaving 18 bases between. CDR3 length: 15 amino acids. CDR3 nucleotides: TGTGCCAGCAGTTTGTCTGTGTCCCACCGGAGCGAGCAGTACTTC. Residues: CASSLSVSHRSEQYF.

The chain carries TRBV6-1 and TRBJ1-1; D not certain. The V and J ends lost 5 bases and 4 bases respectively, with 14 bases between them. Germline lookup yields CDR1 MNHNS and CDR2 SASEGT. The CDR3 totals 14 residues. DNA of the CDR3: TGTGCCAGCAGTCAGGACTCCCGAGGCACTGAAGCTTTCTTT. Its protein is CASSQDSRGTEAFF.

This clonotype was counted ten times or more. The J gene is TRBJ2-1, the V gene TRBV7-9; TRBD1 is a possible D gene (6 bases). V was pared by 5 bases and J by 4 bases, with 12 bases between. The CDR3 has 14 residues. Germline CDR1 reads SEHNR; CDR2 reads FQNEAQ (reference sequence). The CDR3 is CASSPRTDYNEQFF. CDR3 coding DNA: TGTGCCAGCAGCCCCCGGACAGATTACAATGAGCAGTTCTTC.

This clonotype appeared a few times. This chain joins TRBV7-3 and TRBJ2-1; tentative D call: TRBD2 (6 bases). The length of the CDR3 is 15 residues. Germline assignment: CDR1 SGHTA and CDR2 FQGTGA. V gave up 2 bases and J gave up 2 bases, with 10 bases separating them. The CDR3 coding sequence is TGTGCCAGCAGCTTAGGGAGGTACCCCTACAATGAGCAGTTCTTC. This gives the protein CASSLGRYPYNEQFF.

The chain couples TRBV2 to TRBJ2-1, with D possibly being TRBD2 (6 bases). This CDR3 is 15 amino acids long. From germline, CDR1 is SNHLY and CDR2 FYNNEI. The V and J ends lost 6 bases and 6 bases respectively, with 18 bases between them. CDR3 sequence (DNA): TGTGCCAGCAGACGGGACTTCTTCTCGTTCAATGAGCAGTTCTTC. It specifies CASRRDFFSFNEQFF.

This clonotype appeared many times. The chain joins TRBV7-9 to TRBJ1-1, with TRBD1 matching over 7 bases. In germline, CDR1 is SEHNR, CDR2 FQNEAQ (reference sequence). CDR3 length: 15 residues. V lost 5 bases, J lost 1 base, and 7 bases stayed unmatched. In nucleotides, the CDR3 is TGTGCCAGCAGCCCACTGGGACAGAAGAACACTGAAGCTTTCTTT. It translates to CASSPLGQKNTEAFF. The whole variable domain, remainder taken from reference TRBV7-9 and TRBJ1-1, is DTGVSQNPRHKITKRGQNVTFRCDPISEHNRLYWYRQTLGQGPEFLTYFQNEAQLEKSRLLSDRFSAERPKGSFSTLEIQRTEQGDSAMYLCASSPLGQKNTEAFFGQGTRLTVV.

This clonotype was counted a few times. This chain joins TRBV6-1 and TRBJ2-7, with D uncertain. The CDR3 sequence is 14 residues long. Germline CDR1 MNHNS, CDR2 SASEGT. With 7 bases removed from V and 0 bases from J, the gap between germline ends came to 13 bases. The CDR3 loop reads CASTATVSSYEQYF. CDR3 nucleotide sequence: TGTGCCAGCACGGCGACGGTAAGCTCCTACGAGCAGTACTTC.

The V and J genes are TRBV15 and TRBJ2-1; the D is unclear. Trimming cost V 0 bases and J 3 bases, with 15 bases left between them. The CDR3 has 17 residues. CDR1 is LNHNV, CDR2 YYDKDF, per germline (reference sequence). CDR3 coding DNA: TGTGCCACCAGCAGAGATAGGCCAGGCCAATACTACAATGAGCAGTTCTTC. It specifies CATSRDRPGQYYNEQFF.

Many counts were recorded for this clonotype. This chain joins TRBV7-2 and TRBJ2-2; D is perhaps TRBD1 (6 bases). Germline V CDR1 and CDR2: SGHTA, FQGNSA. The CDR3 totals 17 residues. The ends were cut back, 0 bases at V and 6 bases at J, with 17 bases in the middle. Written as DNA, the CDR3 is TGTGCCAGCAGCTTAGCAGCCGGACAGACGTTTGCCGGGGAGCTGTTTTTT. It is translated as CASSLAAGQTFAGELFF.

Details on this clonotype: A much larger clone differs from this one at a single base, so this may be a read error. The chain is built from TRBV6-5 and TRBJ2-7; 13 bases are a match to TRBD2. V was clipped by 10 bases and J by 1 base; unmatched bases: 7. The CDR3 consists of 15 residues. CDR1 MNHEY and CDR2 SVGAGI come from the germline V gene. The chain's CDR3 is CANSPGLAGSYEQYF. CDR3 coding DNA: TGTGCCAACAGCCCGGGACTAGCGGGGTCCTACGAGCAGTACTTC.

V gene TRBV4-1 combines with J gene TRBJ2-3, with D possibly TRBD1 on 6 matching bases. This CDR3 region has 15 residues. Germline lookup yields CDR1 MGHRA and CDR2 YSYEKL. V was clipped by 0 bases and J by 4 bases, with 11 bases between them. The CDR3 DNA reads TGCGCCAGCAGCCAAGAGGACAGAATTCCAGATACGCAGTATTTT. As protein: CASSQEDRIPDTQYF.

This clonotype was detected a few times. The chain is built from TRBV30 and TRBJ1-5; D gene ambiguous. Trimming left V 0 bases short and J 4 bases short, with 13 bases between. Germline-derived CDR1 and CDR2 are GTSNPN and SVGIG (reference sequence). The CDR3 has 15 amino acids. This CDR3 reads CAWSVGVRGNQPQHF. CDR3 nucleotides: TGTGCCTGGAGTGTAGGAGTTCGGGGAAATCAGCCCCAGCATTTT.

This clonotype was picked up many times. The V call is TRBV7-9, the J call TRBJ2-1, with TRBD2 matching over 10 bases. The germline V gene encodes CDR1 SEHNR and CDR2 FQNEAQ (reference sequence). CDR3 size: 14 residues. Losses at the gene ends were 5 bases for V and 10 bases for J; bases not matched to a gene: 8. Here the CDR3 reads CASSGLAVNGEQFF. CDR3 nucleotide sequence: TGTGCCAGCAGCGGACTAGCGGTAAATGGGGAGCAGTTCTTC.

This clonotype has just a few counts. J is TRBJ2-5 and V is TRBV2; the match to TRBD1 covers 10 bases. This CDR3 region has 14 residues. The germline V gene encodes CDR1 SNHLY and CDR2 FYNNEI. V shed 8 bases, J shed 2 bases, and the junction held 5 bases outside the gene matches. CDR3 sequence: CASPDRGVQETQYF. Written as DNA, the CDR3 is TGTGCCAGCCCGGACAGGGGGGTTCAAGAGACCCAGTACTTC.

This clonotype was detected ten times or more. The chain employs TRBV7-9 and TRBJ2-2; possibly TRBD1 or TRBD2 for D (5 bases each). CDR1 is SEHNR and CDR2 is FQNEAQ in the germline V gene (reference sequence). The CDR3 loop spans 14 amino acids. Trimming removed 5 bases from V and 5 bases from J, with 12 bases in between. The CDR3 sequence is CASSPPEGTGELFF. The CDR3 DNA reads as TGTGCCAGCAGCCCCCCTGAGGGGACCGGGGAGCTGTTTTTT.

This clonotype was seen repeatedly, ten times or more. The gene calls are TRBV7-6 and TRBJ2-7, with D hard to call. V was shortened by 5 bases and J by 5 bases, with 7 bases between the two germline ends. Germline lookup yields CDR1 SGHVS and CDR2 FNYEAQ. CDR3 length: 11 amino acids. The CDR3: CASSLNDEQYF. DNA of the CDR3: TGTGCCAGCAGCCTCAACGACGAGCAGTACTTC.

This clonotype was seen ten or more times. The chain combines TRBV12-3 or TRBV12-4 with TRBJ2-1, with 7 nucleotides matching TRBD1. The J segment lost 0 bases and the V segment lost 7 bases, leaving 9 bases of the junction unmatched. This CDR3 comprises 16 residues. CDR3 loop: CASTPGTDFSYNEQFF. CDR3 nucleotide sequence: TGTGCCAGCACCCCCGGGACAGACTTCTCCTACAATGAGCAGTTCTTC.